This is a list of T cell receptor beta chains from one sample in a study of T cell responses to AZD1222 COVID-19 vaccine. Clones were read by immunoSEQ multiplex PCR, and TCRdb kept only the in-frame ones, dropping some. Of roughly 270,000 clones in the sample, 90% to 95% are singletons; the top ten hold less than 0.65%. The input for sequencing was peripheral blood, taken 28 days after the second AZD1222 dose. These receptors were taken from an adult who received the AZD1222 COVID-19 vaccine. Each CDR3 is given with its conserved first and last residue. D genes are given only for firm matches. Clone size appears in some rows only: once, few, many, or a class for an expanded clone.

TRBJ1-2,TRBV6-5,once,-,TGTGCCAGCAGCGCACAGCCCAGGGGTGGAGGCTACACCTTC,CASSAQPRGGGYTF
TRBJ1-5,TRBV28,-,TRBD1,TGTGCCAGCCAAACCTCCGGGACAGGGGTTCAGCCCCAGCATTTT,CASQTSGTGVQPQHF
TRBJ2-7,TRBV5-1,-,-,TGCGCCAGCAGCTTGGAAAGAAACGGCGAGCAGTACTTC,CASSLERNGEQYF
TRBJ2-2,TRBV11-2,-,-,TGTGCCAGCAGCTTGCACGCCGGGACACTTAACACCGGGGAGCTGTTTTTT,CASSLHAGTLNTGELFF
TRBJ2-7,TRBV28,-,-,TGTGCCAGCAGCCCCAGACCATACGAGCAGTACTTC,CASSPRPYEQYF
TRBJ2-3,TRBV18,-,-,TGTGCCAGCTCACCCTATTGGGGGGCCATGACAGATACGCAGTATTTT,CASSPYWGAMTDTQYF
TRBJ2-1,TRBV28,-,TRBD1,TGTGCCAGCAGTCGAGGGGGACAGGGCAGCGATGAGCAGTTCTTC,CASSRGGQGSDEQFF
TRBJ2-7,TRBV14,-,-,TGTGCCAGCAGCCAACAGGGAGGAAGGTCCTACGAGCAGTACTTC,CASSQQGGRSYEQYF
TRBJ1-1,TRBV28,-,-,TGTGCCAGCAGTCCCCGACAGAACACTGAAGCTTTCTTT,CASSPRQNTEAFF
TRBJ1-6,TRBV15,-,-,TGTGCCACCAGCAGAGAAACAGTCGTTTCACCCCTCCACTTT,CATSRETVVSPLHF
TRBJ2-2,TRBV6-5,-,-,TGTGCCAGCAGTCTGGGGAGCAGCGGGGAGCTGTTTTTT,CASSLGSSGELFF
TRBJ2-1,TRBV9,-,-,TGTGCCAGCAGCGTAGTGGGAAGCTCCTACAATGAGCAGTTCTTC,CASSVVGSSYNEQFF
TRBJ2-7,TRBV18,-,TRBD1,TGTGCCAGCTCACCGGGGACAGGGTCCCCGAGCTCCTACGAGCAGTACTTC,CASSPGTGSPSSYEQYF
TRBJ2-3,TRBV5-1,-,-,TGCGCCAGCAGGAGTTGGCTAGCTTCTGCAGATACGCAGTATTTT,CASRSWLASADTQYF
TRBJ1-5,TRBV6-5,-,TRBD1,TGTGCCAGCAGGACAGGGTCGGAGTATCAGCCCCAGCATTTT,CASRTGSEYQPQHF
TRBJ2-7,TRBV5-4,-,-,TGTGCCAGCAGCTTGGGGGGCGGCTACGAGCAGTACTTC,CASSLGGGYEQYF
TRBJ2-7,TRBV28,-,TRBD2,TGTGCCAGCAGTGACCTCGGGGGGGGTTACGAGCAGTACTTC,CASSDLGGGYEQYF
TRBJ1-6,TRBV6-6,-,-,TGTGCCAGCAGTTCCCTAGGGTCACCCCTCCACTTT,CASSSLGSPLHF
TRBJ2-1,TRBV5-5,-,TRBD2,TGTGCCAGCAGCTTGACGGCTAGCGGTTACTGGAATGAGCAGTTCTTC,CASSLTASGYWNEQFF
TRBJ1-2,TRBV30,-,-,TGTGCCTGGAGTGTACTGTCGCTGGGCGGCTACACCTTC,CAWSVLSLGGYTF
TRBJ1-1,TRBV7-8,-,-,TGTGCCAGCAGCCAACACCCGGGGACTGAAGCTTTCTTT,CASSQHPGTEAFF
TRBJ1-3,TRBV6-5,-,-,TGTGCCAGCAGTCCACAGGGAACCCTCGGCAACACCATATATTTT,CASSPQGTLGNTIYF
TRBJ1-4,TRBV2,-,-,TGTGCCAGCAGAGCTTTCGGGGGGTCTAATGAAAAACTGTTTTTT,CASRAFGGSNEKLFF
TRBJ1-2,TRBV7-2,once,-,TGTGCCAGCAGCTTATTACAGGGATACTATGGCTACACCTTC,CASSLLQGYYGYTF
TRBJ1-3,TRBV6-5,-,-,TGTGCCAGCAGCAACGGGGGAGGAAACACCATATATTTT,CASSNGGGNTIYF
TRBJ2-1,TRBV9,-,-,TGTGCCAGCAGCGTAGGACCCGAGCGTAACAATGAGCAGTTCTTC,CASSVGPERNNEQFF
TRBJ1-2,TRBV20-1,-,-,TGCAGTGCAGCCAGGGGAGAGGGCTACACCTTC,CSAARGEGYTF
TRBJ1-3,TRBV2,-,-,TGTGCCAGCAGCCCCTCGACATCCTCTGGAAACACCATATATTTT,CASSPSTSSGNTIYF
TRBJ2-1,TRBV15,once,-,TGTGCCACCAGCAGAGATCAAAGAGGCTCCTACAATGAGCAGTTCTTC,CATSRDQRGSYNEQFF
TRBJ1-1,TRBV9,-,TRBD1,TGTGCCAGCATGGGGACAGGGAACACTGAAGCTTTCTTT,CASMGTGNTEAFF
TRBJ1-6,TRBV18,-,-,TGTGCCAGCTCATCGGACAGTCAAAATAATTCACCCCTCCACTTT,CASSSDSQNNSPLHF
TRBJ2-7,TRBV7-2,once,-,TGTGCCAGCAGCTTAGGGGGTGGCGAGCAGTACTTC,CASSLGGGEQYF
TRBJ1-2,TRBV7-6,-,TRBD1,TGTGCCAGCAGCGTGACAGGGACCGATGGCTACACCTTC,CASSVTGTDGYTF
TRBJ1-2,TRBV18,-,-,TGTGCCAGCTCACCAGACAGTAACTATGGCTACACCTTC,CASSPDSNYGYTF
TRBJ2-5,TRBV11-2,-,-,TGTGCCAGCAGCTTAGTAGGGCAGGGAGAGACCCAGTACTTC,CASSLVGQGETQYF
TRBJ1-6,TRBV12-3/TRBV12-4,-,-,TGTGCCAGCAGCTTCCCCCAGTCACCCCTCCACTTT,CASSFPQSPLHF
TRBJ2-5,TRBV5-6,-,-,TGTGCCAGCAGTTTTCGAGGGAGGGAGACCCAGTACTTC,CASSFRGRETQYF
TRBJ1-6,TRBV6-5,-,-,TGTGCCAGCAGTTACTCGGGCGGTTTAAATTCACCCCTCCACTTT,CASSYSGGLNSPLHF
TRBJ2-1,TRBV5-1,-,TRBD2,TGCGCCAGCAGCTTGGCCGGAGGGACTAGCGGTCGGTATAGCTCCTACAATGAGCAGTTCTTC,CASSLAGGTSGRYSSYNEQFF
TRBJ1-1,TRBV28,-,TRBD1,TGTGCCAGCAGTCCCCCCTCCGGGACAGGGTGGAACACTGAAGCTTTCTTT,CASSPPSGTGWNTEAFF
TRBJ1-5,TRBV28,-,-,TGTGCCAGCAGTCCGGGGCCCTACGAGCCCCAGCATTTT,CASSPGPYEPQHF